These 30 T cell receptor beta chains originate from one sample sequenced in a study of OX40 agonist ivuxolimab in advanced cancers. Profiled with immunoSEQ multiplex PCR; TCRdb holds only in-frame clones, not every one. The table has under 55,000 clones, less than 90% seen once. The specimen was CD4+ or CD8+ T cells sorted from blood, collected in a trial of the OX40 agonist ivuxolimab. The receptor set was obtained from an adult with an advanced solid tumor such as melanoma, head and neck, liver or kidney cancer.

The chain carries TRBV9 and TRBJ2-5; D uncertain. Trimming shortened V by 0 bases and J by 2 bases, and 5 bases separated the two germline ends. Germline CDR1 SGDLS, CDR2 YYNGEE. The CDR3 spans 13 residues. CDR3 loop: CASSVDSQETQYF. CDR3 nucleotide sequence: TGTGCCAGCAGCGTAGACAGTCAAGAGACCCAGTACTTC.

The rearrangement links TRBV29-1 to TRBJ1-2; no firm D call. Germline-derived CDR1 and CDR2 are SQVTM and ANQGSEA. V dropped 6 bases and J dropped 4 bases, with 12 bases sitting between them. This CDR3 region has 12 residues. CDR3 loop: CSVGEEGYGYTF. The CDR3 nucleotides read TGCAGCGTCGGCGAGGAGGGCTATGGCTACACCTTC.

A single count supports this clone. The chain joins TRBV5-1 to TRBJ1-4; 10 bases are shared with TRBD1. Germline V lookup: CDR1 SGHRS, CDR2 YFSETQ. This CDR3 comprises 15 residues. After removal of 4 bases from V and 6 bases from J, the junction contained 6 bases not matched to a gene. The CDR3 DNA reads TGCGCCAGCAGCCCCGGAGGGACAGGGGATGAAAAACTGTTTTTT. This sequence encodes CASSPGGTGDEKLFF.

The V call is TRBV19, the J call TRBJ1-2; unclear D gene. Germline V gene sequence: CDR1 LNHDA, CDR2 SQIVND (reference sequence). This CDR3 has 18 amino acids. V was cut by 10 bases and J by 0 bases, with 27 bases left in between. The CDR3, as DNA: TGTGCCACTGGTGAATGGAACCTGGAGACACCAGCTAACTATGGCTACACCTTC. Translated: CATGEWNLETPANYGYTF.

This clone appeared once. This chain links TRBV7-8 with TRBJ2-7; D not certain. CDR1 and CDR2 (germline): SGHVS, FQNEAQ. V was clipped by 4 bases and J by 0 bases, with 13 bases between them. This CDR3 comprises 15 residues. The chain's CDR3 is CASSSHRTVSYEQYF. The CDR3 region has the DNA TGTGCCAGCAGCTCTCACCGGACGGTCTCCTACGAGCAGTACTTC.

The CDR3 sequence: CASSYSGQGVRSPQHF. Here the CDR3 DNA reads TGTGCCAGCAGTTACTCAGGACAGGGGGTTCGGTCGCCCCAGCATTTT. The chain carries TRBV6-6 and TRBJ1-5, with 10 bases that match TRBD1. The CDR3 spans 16 residues. V shed 0 bases and J 9 bases; nucleotides not matched to a gene: 8. Germline V gene sequence: CDR1 MNHNY, CDR2 SVGAGI (reference sequence).

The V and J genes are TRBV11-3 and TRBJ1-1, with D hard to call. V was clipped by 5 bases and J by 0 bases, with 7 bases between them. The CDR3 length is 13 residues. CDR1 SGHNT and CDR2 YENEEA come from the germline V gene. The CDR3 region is CASSPGVNTEAFF. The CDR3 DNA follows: TGTGCCAGCAGCCCTGGGGTGAACACTGAAGCTTTCTTT.

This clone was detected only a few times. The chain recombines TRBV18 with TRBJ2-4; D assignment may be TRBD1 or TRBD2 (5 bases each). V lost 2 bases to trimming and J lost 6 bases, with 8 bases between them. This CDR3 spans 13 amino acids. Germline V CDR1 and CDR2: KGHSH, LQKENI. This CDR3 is CASSPLGTNIQYF. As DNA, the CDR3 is TGTGCCAGCTCACCATTAGGGACAAACATTCAGTACTTC.

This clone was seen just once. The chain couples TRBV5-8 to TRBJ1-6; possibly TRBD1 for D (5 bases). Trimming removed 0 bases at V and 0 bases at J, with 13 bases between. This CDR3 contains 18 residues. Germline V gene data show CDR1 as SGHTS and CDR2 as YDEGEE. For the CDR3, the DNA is TGTGCCAGCAGCTTGGATGGATCGGGGCTCTCCTATAATTCACCCCTCCACTTT. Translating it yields CASSLDGSGLSYNSPLHF.

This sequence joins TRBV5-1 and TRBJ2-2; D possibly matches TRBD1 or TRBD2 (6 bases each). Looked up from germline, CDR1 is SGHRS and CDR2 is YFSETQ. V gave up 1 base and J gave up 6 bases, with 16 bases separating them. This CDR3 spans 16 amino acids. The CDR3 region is CASSLTGRGRAGELFF. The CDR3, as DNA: TGCGCCAGCAGCTTGACAGGGCGGGGTCGCGCCGGGGAGCTGTTTTTT.

CDR3 nucleotide sequence: TGTGCCTGGAGTGTACACCGAGGGAATCAGCCCCAGCATTTT. Translation: CAWSVHRGNQPQHF. The chain couples TRBV30 to TRBJ1-5; D not resolved. This CDR3 spans 14 amino acids. Deletions cut 0 bases from V and 4 bases from J, with 10 bases between. The germline V gene has CDR1 GTSNPN and CDR2 SVGIG (reference sequence).

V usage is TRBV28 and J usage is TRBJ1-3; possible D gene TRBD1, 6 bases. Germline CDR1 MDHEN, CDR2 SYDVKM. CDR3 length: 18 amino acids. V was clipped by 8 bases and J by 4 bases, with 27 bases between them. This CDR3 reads CASRRKGVSWASGNTIYF. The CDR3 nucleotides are TGTGCCAGCCGGCGTAAGGGGGTGTCCTGGGCATCCGGAAACACCATATATTTT.

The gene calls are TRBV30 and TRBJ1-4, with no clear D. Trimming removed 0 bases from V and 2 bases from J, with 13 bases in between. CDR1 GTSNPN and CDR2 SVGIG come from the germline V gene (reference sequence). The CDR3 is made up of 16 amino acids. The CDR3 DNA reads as TGTGCCTGGAGTGTACGATGGAGAGGGACTAATGAAAAACTGTTTTTT. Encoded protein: CAWSVRWRGTNEKLFF.

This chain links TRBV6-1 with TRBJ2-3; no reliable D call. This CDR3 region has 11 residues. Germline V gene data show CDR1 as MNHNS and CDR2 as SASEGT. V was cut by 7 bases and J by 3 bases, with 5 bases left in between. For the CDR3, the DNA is TGTGCCAGCACCAGGACAGATACGCAGTATTTT. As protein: CASTRTDTQYF.

In DNA, the CDR3 is TGTGCCAGCAGCTTAGGCGTCTACCTCTATGGCTACACCTTC. Residues: CASSLGVYLYGYTF. The chain combines TRBV11-1 with TRBJ1-2; the D is unclear. The CDR3 extends over 14 amino acids. Trimming pared 1 base from V and 4 bases from J, leaving 10 bases between. Germline V gene data show CDR1 as SGHAT and CDR2 as FQDESV (reference sequence). The entire variable domain, with the rest obtained from reference TRBV11-1 and TRBJ1-2, is as follows: EAEVAQSPRYKITEKSQAVAFWCDPISGHATLYWYRQILGQGPELLVQFQDESVVDDSQLPKDRFSAERLKGVDSTLKIQPAELGDSAMYLCASSLGVYLYGYTFGSGTRLTVV.

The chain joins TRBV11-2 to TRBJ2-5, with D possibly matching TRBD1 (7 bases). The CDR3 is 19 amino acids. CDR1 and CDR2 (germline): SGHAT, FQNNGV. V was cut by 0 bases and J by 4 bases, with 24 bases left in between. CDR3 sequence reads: CASSLETRATTGRRETQYF. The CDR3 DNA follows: TGTGCCAGCAGCTTAGAAACCCGCGCAACGACAGGGAGGAGAGAGACCCAGTACTTC.

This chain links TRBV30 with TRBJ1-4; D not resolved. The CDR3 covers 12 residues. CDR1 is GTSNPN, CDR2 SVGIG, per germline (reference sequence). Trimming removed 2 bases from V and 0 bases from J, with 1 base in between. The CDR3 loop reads CAWSPTNEKLFF. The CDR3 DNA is TGTGCCTGGAGTCCAACTAATGAAAAACTGTTTTTT.

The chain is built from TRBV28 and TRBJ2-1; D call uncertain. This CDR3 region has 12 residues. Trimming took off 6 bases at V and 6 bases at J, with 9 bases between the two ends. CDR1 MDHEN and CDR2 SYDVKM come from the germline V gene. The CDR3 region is CASSEDRNEQFF. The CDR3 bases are TGTGCCAGCAGCGAGGACCGCAATGAGCAGTTCTTC.

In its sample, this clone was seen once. The chain's CDR3 is CASSLGQGETQYF. Written as DNA, the CDR3 is TGCGCCAGCAGCTTGGGCCAGGGGGAGACCCAGTACTTC. The chain is built from TRBV5-1 and TRBJ2-5, with TRBD1 as a possible D gene (6 bases). In germline, CDR1 is SGHRS, CDR2 YFSETQ. The CDR3 has 13 amino acids. Trimming pared 0 bases from V and 5 bases from J, leaving 8 bases between.

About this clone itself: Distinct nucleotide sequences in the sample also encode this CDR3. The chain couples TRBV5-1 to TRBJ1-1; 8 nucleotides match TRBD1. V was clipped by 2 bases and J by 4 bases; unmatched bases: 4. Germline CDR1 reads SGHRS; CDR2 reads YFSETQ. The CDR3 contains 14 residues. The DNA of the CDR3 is TGCGCCAGCAGCTTTCAGGGGGCGGGCACTGAAGCTTTCTTT. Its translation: CASSFQGAGTEAFF.

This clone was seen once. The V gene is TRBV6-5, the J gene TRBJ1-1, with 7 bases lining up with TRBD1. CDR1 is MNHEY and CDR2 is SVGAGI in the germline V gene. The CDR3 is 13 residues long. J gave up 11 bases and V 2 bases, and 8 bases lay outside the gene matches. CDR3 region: CASSYTNGQEAFF. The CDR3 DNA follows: TGTGCCAGCAGTTACACCAATGGACAGGAGGCTTTCTTT.

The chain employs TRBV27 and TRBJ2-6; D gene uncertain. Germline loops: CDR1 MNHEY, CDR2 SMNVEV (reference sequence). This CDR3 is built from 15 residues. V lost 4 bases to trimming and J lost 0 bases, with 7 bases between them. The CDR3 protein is CASSSPFSGANVLTF. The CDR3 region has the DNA TGTGCCAGCAGTTCACCCTTCTCTGGGGCCAACGTCCTGACTTTC.

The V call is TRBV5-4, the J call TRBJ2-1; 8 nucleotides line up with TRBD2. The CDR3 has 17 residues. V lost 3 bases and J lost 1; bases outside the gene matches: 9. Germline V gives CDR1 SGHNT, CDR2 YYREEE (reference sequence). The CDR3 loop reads CASSSGGATHSYNEQFF. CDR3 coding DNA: TGTGCCAGCAGCTCCGGGGGGGCCACTCATTCCTACAATGAGCAGTTCTTC.

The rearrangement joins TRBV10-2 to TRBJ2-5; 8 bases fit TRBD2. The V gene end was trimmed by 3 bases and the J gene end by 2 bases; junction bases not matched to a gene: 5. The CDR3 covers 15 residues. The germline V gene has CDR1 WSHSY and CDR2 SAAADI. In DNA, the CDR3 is TGCGCCAGCAGTGACATCGTAGCGGGGCAAGAGACCCAGTACTTC. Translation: CASSDIVAGQETQYF.

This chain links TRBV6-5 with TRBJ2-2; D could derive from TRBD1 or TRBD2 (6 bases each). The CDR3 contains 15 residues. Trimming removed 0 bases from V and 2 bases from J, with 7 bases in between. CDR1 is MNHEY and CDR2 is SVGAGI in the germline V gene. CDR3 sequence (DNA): TGTGCCAGCAGTTACTCGGGGGGCAACACCGGGGAGCTGTTTTTT. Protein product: CASSYSGGNTGELFF.

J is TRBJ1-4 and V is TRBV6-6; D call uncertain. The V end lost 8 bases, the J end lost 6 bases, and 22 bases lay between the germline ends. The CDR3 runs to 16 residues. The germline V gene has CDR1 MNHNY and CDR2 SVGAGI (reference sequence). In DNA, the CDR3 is TGTGCCAGCCTAGTCCGCCCACAACTAATGGATGAAAAACTGTTTTTT. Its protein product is CASLVRPQLMDEKLFF.

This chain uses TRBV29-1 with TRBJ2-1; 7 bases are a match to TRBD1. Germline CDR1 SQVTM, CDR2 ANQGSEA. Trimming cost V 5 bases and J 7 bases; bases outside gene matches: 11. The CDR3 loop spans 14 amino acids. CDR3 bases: TGCAGCGTTCGGCTCAGGGGGTTGGGGAATGAGCAGTTCTTC. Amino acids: CSVRLRGLGNEQFF.

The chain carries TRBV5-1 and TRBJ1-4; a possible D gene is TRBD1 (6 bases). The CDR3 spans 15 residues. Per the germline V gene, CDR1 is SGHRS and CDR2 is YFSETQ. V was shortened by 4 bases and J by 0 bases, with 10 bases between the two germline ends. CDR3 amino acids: CASSPRTATNEKLFF. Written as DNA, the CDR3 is TGCGCCAGCAGCCCAAGGACAGCAACTAATGAAAAACTGTTTTTT.

CDR3 protein: CASSISYSGNTIYF. DNA for the CDR3: TGTGCCAGTAGTATATCCTACTCTGGAAACACCATATATTTT. The chain carries TRBV19 and TRBJ1-3; D not certain. Germline V CDR1 and CDR2: LNHDA, SQIVND (reference sequence). Deletions cut 2 bases from V and 0 bases from J, with 5 bases between. The CDR3 covers 14 residues. Based on the CDR3 plus reference TRBV19 and TRBJ1-3, the full variable domain is DGGITQSPKYLFRKEGQNVTLSCEQNLNHDAMYWYRQDPGQGLRLIYYSQIVNDFQKGDIAEGYSVSREKKESFPLTVTSAQKNPTAFYLCASSISYSGNTIYFGEGSWLTVV.

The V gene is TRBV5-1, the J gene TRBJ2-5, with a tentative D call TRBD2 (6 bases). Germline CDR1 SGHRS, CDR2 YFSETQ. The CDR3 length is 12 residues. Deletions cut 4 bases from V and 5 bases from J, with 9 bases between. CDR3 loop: CASSQGGETQYF. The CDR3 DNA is TGCGCCAGCAGCCAGGGAGGCGAGACCCAGTACTTC.